This TCR beta chain is drawn from a study of blood T cells in healthy people across ages. There are 13 residues in the CDR3. J lost 3 bases, V lost 3 bases, and 1 base had no gene match. Germline-derived CDR1 and CDR2 are SGHTA and FQGNSA. Then a second PCR, running roughly 7 to 11 cycles, was carried out with a sample-barcoded 5' primer and a J-beta primer mix. MiXCR, run by TCRdb on the 5' RACE reads, gives a single entry per CDR3 protein. The top ten hold 4% of the sample, which has about 1.5 million distinct CDR3 sequences, approximately 39% seen once. This clonotype has a handful of counts. What was sequenced was blood. The chain is built from TRBV7-2 and TRBJ1-1; 7 bases line up with TRBD1. This TCR came from a woman between 18 and 30 years old in good health. This CDR3 reads CASSFDRDTEAFF. The CDR3 coding sequence is TGTGCCAGCAGCTTCGACAGGGACACTGAAGCTTTCTTT.